This T cell receptor beta chain originates from a study of T cell responses to AZD1222 COVID-19 vaccine. General study results and limits: Spike-specific TCR depth and breadth grew after two AZD1222 doses. It should be noted that donors were predominantly white British and more often female, and clonal diversity was possibly underestimated. Baseline seropositivity occurred in only a handful of AZD1222 recipients.

This CDR3 has 14 residues. V was cut by 3 bases and J by 2 bases, with 8 bases left in between. CDR1 is MNHEY, CDR2 SMNVEV, per germline (reference sequence). Produced via immunoSEQ multiplex PCR; TCRdb's table is partial and in-frame only. The sample records 90,000 to 120,000 clones, 75% to 95% being singletons. In the case of this clone: The target antigen is unknown.

The material was peripheral blood, obtained 28 days after the second AZD1222 dose. The V call is TRBV27, the J call TRBJ2-1; D gene unclear. The receptor was isolated from an adult who received the AZD1222 COVID-19 vaccine. The CDR3 region is CASSLRSTYNEQFF. CDR3 DNA sequence: TGTGCCAGCAGTTTGAGGTCTACCTACAATGAGCAGTTCTTC.